One TCR beta chain is described in this entry. This sample stems from a study of cytomegalovirus exposure and HLA in healthy donors. Although they were nominally healthy when sampled, donors likely had unrecorded immune exposures. The PCR had 60 Vbeta and 13 Jbeta primers. Method: immunoSEQ multiplex PCR; TCRdb's copy keeps in-frame clones and lacks some. The sample records about 150,000 clones, roughly 77% being singletons. This TCR was sampled from a male donor in good health and CMV-seronegative. The sequenced material came from PBMCs.

CDR3 in amino acids: CASSLVGASLSTNEKLFF. CDR3 nucleotides: TGTGCCAGCAGCTTAGTGGGGGCCAGTCTTTCAACTAATGAAAAACTGTTTTTT. This chain connects TRBV7-9 to TRBJ1-4; TRBD1 might be the D (6 bases). This CDR3 region has 18 residues. Germline V gene sequence: CDR1 SEHNR, CDR2 FQNEAQ (reference sequence). Deletions cut 1 base from V and 0 bases from J, with 15 bases between.